Each of the 14 T cell receptor beta chains below was sequenced from the same sample in a study of shared clonotypes between healthy human individuals. The data were produced by immunoSEQ multiplex PCR, yet TCRdb's version contains in-frame clones alone and is incomplete. The repertoire holds some 680,000 clones, with around four fifths as singletons. The material sequenced was memory CD4+ T cells sorted from blood. Specified subset: CD45RA-negative fraction. The receptor source for this set is a woman aged 25 to 45 in good health.

CDR3 residues: CASSETGFNYGYTF. The CDR3 DNA reads TGTGCCAGCAGCGAGACAGGGTTTAACTATGGCTACACCTTC. The rearrangement joins TRBV2 to TRBJ1-2, with TRBD1 matching over 7 bases. This CDR3 is 14 amino acids long. The V gene end was trimmed by 6 bases and the J gene end by 1 base; junction bases not matched to a gene: 5. Per germline, CDR1 SNHLY and CDR2 FYNNEI.

This clone is a singleton in its sample. The chain is built from TRBV28 and TRBJ1-1; the match to TRBD1 covers 8 bases. Germline loops: CDR1 MDHEN, CDR2 SYDVKM. The CDR3 totals 15 residues. Trimming cost V 6 bases and J 6 bases; bases outside gene matches: 12. The chain's CDR3 is CASRTPTGGSAEAFF. Here the CDR3 DNA reads TGTGCCAGCAGGACTCCTACAGGGGGTTCGGCTGAAGCTTTCTTT.

The chain couples TRBV7-3 to TRBJ2-1; D not resolved. The CDR3 length is 13 residues. Trimming shortened V by 7 bases and J by 7 bases, and 14 bases separated the two germline ends. In germline, CDR1 is SGHTA, CDR2 FQGTGA. Here the CDR3 reads CASTLRPGNEQFF. The CDR3 nucleotides read TGTGCCAGCACCCTACGCCCCGGAAATGAGCAGTTCTTC.

The CDR3 DNA sequence: TGTGCCAGTAGTATAGCTGCGGCAGCCGGAGGGAATCAGCCCCAGCATTTT. Its translation: CASSIAAAAGGNQPQHF. The chain links TRBV19 to TRBJ1-5; the D is unclear. With 1 base removed from V and 4 bases from J, the gap between germline ends came to 17 bases. The V gene's germline CDR1 is LNHDA and CDR2 SQIVND (reference sequence). CDR3 size: 17 residues.

The V call is TRBV29-1, the J call TRBJ2-1; 8 bases line up with TRBD2. Germline trimming cut 3 bases from V and 5 bases from J; bases unmatched to any gene: 0. This CDR3 is 12 amino acids long. Germline CDR1 and CDR2: SQVTM and ANQGSEA. The CDR3 DNA reads as TGCAGCGTTGACGGGAGGGACAATGAGCAGTTCTTC. Protein sequence: CSVDGRDNEQFF.

V gene TRBV13 combines with J gene TRBJ1-3; a weak D match, TRBD1 (6 bases). Germline CDR1 is PRHDT and CDR2 is FYEKMQ (reference sequence). This CDR3 has 16 amino acids. V lost 5 bases and J lost 0, with 14 bases in between. CDR3 region: CASSIGQTYSGNTIYF. As DNA, the CDR3 is TGTGCCAGCAGCATTGGACAGACATACTCTGGAAACACCATATATTTT.

V gene TRBV6-1 combines with J gene TRBJ2-7; D may be TRBD1 (6 bases). This CDR3 is 12 amino acids long. Germline loops: CDR1 MNHNS, CDR2 SASEGT. The germline V and J ends were trimmed by 6 bases and 4 bases, with 10 bases remaining between them. The CDR3 bases are TGTGCCAGCAGGATACAGGGATACGAGCAGTACTTC. This encodes CASRIQGYEQYF.

V and J are TRBV10-3 and TRBJ1-5; D remains unclear. The CDR3 is 16 residues long. V was pared by 2 bases and J by 6 bases, with 17 bases between. The germline V gene encodes CDR1 ENHRY and CDR2 SYGVKD. The CDR3 spells CAISEGGGDLGQPQHF. CDR3 in DNA: TGTGCCATCAGTGAGGGTGGCGGAGATCTCGGTCAGCCCCAGCATTTT.

This chain joins TRBV11-2 and TRBJ1-1, with 11 positions matching TRBD1. The CDR3 consists of 15 residues. J was trimmed by 5 bases and V by 4 bases; bases with no gene match: 6. Per germline, CDR1 SGHAT and CDR2 FQNNGV. The CDR3 nucleotides read TGTGCCAGCAGCTCCGTGGGACAGGGGGTAACTGAAGCTTTCTTT. It encodes CASSSVGQGVTEAFF.

The V call is TRBV10-3, the J call TRBJ2-7; a weak D match, TRBD2 (6 bases). This CDR3 is 12 amino acids long. V was cut by 11 bases and J by 5 bases, with 16 bases left in between. CDR1 and CDR2 (germline): ENHRY, SYGVKD. The CDR3 spells CASMAGSDEQYF. The DNA of the CDR3 is TGTGCCTCCATGGCCGGGAGCGACGAGCAGTACTTC.

The gene calls are TRBV6-4 and TRBJ2-7, with D possibly called TRBD1 or TRBD2 (5 bases each). The germline V gene encodes CDR1 MRHNA and CDR2 SNTAGT. V was cut by 4 bases and J by 3 bases, with 16 bases left in between. The CDR3 runs 15 residues. In DNA form, the CDR3 reads TGTGCCAGCAGTGCCCTTCCGGGACCGGGCTACGAGCAGTACTTC. Its protein product is CASSALPGPGYEQYF.

The rearrangement links TRBV7-3 to TRBJ2-7, with D hard to call. This CDR3 contains 14 residues. Germline V lookup: CDR1 SGHTA, CDR2 FQGTGA. V gave up 5 bases and J gave up 6 bases, with 17 bases separating them. The CDR3 nucleotides are TGTGCCAGCAGCCCTGCCGTGGGCTCGCGCGAGCAGTACTTC. This codes for CASSPAVGSREQYF.

The V and J genes are TRBV6-5 and TRBJ1-1; 10 bases line up with TRBD1. This CDR3 region has 15 residues. Germline-derived CDR1 and CDR2 are MNHEY and SVGAGI. V dropped 6 bases and J dropped 4; count of bases not matched to a gene: 8. In DNA, the CDR3 is TGTGCCAGCAGCCTCCGGGACAGGGGCTTCACTGAAGCTTTCTTT. Residues: CASSLRDRGFTEAFF.

The gene calls are TRBV6-5 and TRBJ2-1; D might be TRBD1 (5 bases). Germline CDR1 MNHEY, CDR2 SVGAGI. V lost 6 bases to trimming and J lost 7 bases, with 13 bases between them. CDR3 length: 13 amino acids. CDR3 nucleotide sequence: TGTGCCAGCAGCCATCGACAGTATAATGAGCAGTTCTTC. Protein product: CASSHRQYNEQFF.